This entry lists 15 T cell receptor beta chains sequenced from one sample in a study of Tregs in tolerant kidney transplant recipients. Sequencing used immunoSEQ multiplex PCR; TCRdb keeps in-frame clones, though not all of them. This sample's table has under 6,000 clones. Related graft donors supplied nonmyeloablative bone marrow transplants, and mixed chimerism was transient. The sample here was CD4+ T cells from blood (PBMCs), taken approximately 14 months after the transplant. The origin of the receptors is a human patient who received a combined kidney and bone marrow transplant. Some of the T cells might come from the graft donor.

Comment on this clone: The CDR3 extends 3 residues past the end of the read, so its final part is completed from the germline J gene. This chain links TRBV6-2 or TRBV6-3 with TRBJ2-3; maybe TRBD2 (6 bases). With 2 bases removed from V and 3 bases from J, the gap between germline ends came to 6 bases. The CDR3 consists of 13 residues. Germline assignment: CDR1 MNHEY and CDR2 SVGEGT. Here the CDR3 reads CASSYRGTDTQYF. CDR3 DNA (partial): TGTGCCAGCAGTTACCGGGGGACAGATACG.

On this clone: Read sequence stops 3 residues before the CDR3 end, and the germline J gene provides the missing end. The chain is built from TRBV13 and TRBJ2-3; 14 positions match TRBD2. V lost 5 bases and J lost 5; bases outside the gene matches: 6. Germline CDR1 and CDR2: PRHDT and FYEKMQ (reference sequence). The CDR3 runs to 16 residues. The sequenced CDR3 bases are TGTGCCAGCAGCAGTGGACTAGCGGGAGGAAGAGATACG. Translation gives CASSSGLAGGRDT. The whole CDR3 region reads CASSSGLAGGRDTQYF.

CDR3 region: CASSQRGGGDQAETQYF. The CDR3 bases that were read are TGTGCCAGCAGCCAAAGAGGCGGGGGGGATCAGGCAGAGACC. The V and J genes are TRBV4-2 and TRBJ2-5; 9 bases align to TRBD2. The read gets to within 3 residues of the CDR3 end, and the germline J gene fills in the rest. The CDR3 totals 17 residues. J was trimmed by 4 bases and V by 2 bases; bases with no gene match: 11. The V gene's germline CDR1 is LGHNA and CDR2 YNFKEQ.

Notes on this clone: The CDR3 end is not reached by the read, which stops 3 residues before it; the germline J gene fills it in. The rearrangement joins TRBV6-2 or TRBV6-3 to TRBJ1-1; TRBD1 aligns across 9 bases. Germline CDR1 MNHEY, CDR2 SVGEGT. Trimming at V came to 7 bases and at J to 1 base, leaving 7 bases not matched to a gene. This CDR3 contains 15 residues. The CDR3 spells CASNINRGRNTEAFF. CDR3 bases read: TGTGCCAGCAATATAAACAGGGGGCGGAACACTGAA.

Note on this clone: With the read ending 3 residues before the CDR3 end, the germline J gene is used to fill in that end. The V gene is TRBV7-9, the J gene TRBJ1-1; unclear D gene. Per germline, CDR1 SEHNR and CDR2 FQNEAQ (reference sequence). This CDR3 comprises 13 residues. V was clipped by 2 bases and J by 5 bases, with 9 bases between them. The CDR3 bases that were read are TGTGCCAGCAGCTTAAGTGCAGGAACTGAA. Protein sequence: CASSLSAGTE. The whole CDR3 sequence reads CASSLSAGTEAFF. The complete variable domain, with remaining parts taken from reference TRBV7-9 and TRBJ1-1, reads DTGVSQNPRHKITKRGQNVTFRCDPISEHNRLYWYRQTLGQGPEFLTYFQNEAQLEKSRLLSDRFSAERPKGSFSTLEIQRTEQGDSAMYLCASSLSAGTEAFFGQGTRLTVV.

About this clone itself: The CDR3 is cut off 3 residues early in the read; its end comes from the germline J gene. This rearrangement joins TRBV5-1 to TRBJ2-7; 9 bases are shared with TRBD1. The CDR3 has 16 residues. The germline CDR1 and CDR2 sequences are SGHRS and YFSETQ. The junction had 7 bases not matched to a gene; V was cut back by 1 base and J by 2 bases. The CDR3 sequence: CASSLRPGQGTYEQYF. Partial CDR3 DNA: TGCGCCAGCAGCTTGAGGCCGGGACAGGGAACCTACGAG.

In regard to this clone: The CDR3 end lies 3 residues beyond the end of the read and is filled in from the germline J gene. The chain uses TRBV5-5 and TRBJ1-2, with no clear D. The CDR3 has 15 amino acids. CDR1 is SGHKS and CDR2 is YYEKEE in the germline V gene (reference sequence). V was pared by 1 base and J by 0 bases, with 10 bases between. The CDR3 sequence is CASSLSQAANYGYTF. Partial CDR3 DNA: TGTGCCAGCAGCTTGAGCCAGGCAGCTAACTATGGC.

Points on this clone: The read falls 3 residues short of the CDR3 end, and the missing part is taken from the germline J gene. This chain connects TRBV24-1 to TRBJ2-1; 8 nucleotides agree with TRBD1. Losses at the gene ends were 9 bases for V and 6 bases for J; bases not matched to a gene: 9. Germline V gives CDR1 KGHDR, CDR2 SFDVKD. There are 14 residues in the CDR3. The CDR3: CATAPAGGRNEQFF. Incomplete CDR3 DNA: TGTGCCACCGCCCCGGCAGGGGGCCGCAATGAG.

This clone is medium-sized by frequency. The DNA ends 3 residues before the CDR3 does, and the rest of the CDR3 is filled in from the germline J gene. The chain has TRBV5-1 and TRBJ2-3, with TRBD2 matching over 10 bases. The V and J ends lost 1 base and 1 base, in that order; junction bases with no gene match: 21. The CDR3 length is 22 residues. Germline V gives CDR1 SGHRS, CDR2 YFSETQ. CDR3 protein: CASSLSRWASGSVHVGTDTQYF. The covered CDR3 bases are TGCGCCAGCAGCTTGTCCCGGTGGGCTAGCGGGAGTGTTCACGTCGGCACAGATACG.

With regard to this clone: The CDR3 extends 3 residues past the end of the read, so its final part is completed from the germline J gene. V usage is TRBV7-9 and J usage is TRBJ1-3, with TRBD1 identical over 7 bases. V dropped 1 base and J dropped 2; count of bases not matched to a gene: 2. The CDR3 runs 15 residues. The germline V gene encodes CDR1 SEHNR and CDR2 FQNEAQ (reference sequence). CDR3 loop: CASSLGGQPGNTIYF. The part of the CDR3 DNA that was read is TGTGCCAGCAGCTTAGGGGGACAGCCTGGAAACACC.

With respect to this clone: From the germline J gene comes the end of the CDR3, since the read stops 3 residues before it. The chain uses TRBV6-2 or TRBV6-3 and TRBJ2-7; a weak D match, TRBD1 (5 bases). The V end was cut by 2 bases, the J end by 3 bases, with 17 bases between. The CDR3 is 16 amino acids. Germline lookup yields CDR1 MNHEY and CDR2 SVGEGT. CDR3 DNA, as far as it was read: TGTGCCAGCAGTTACAGATTGAAGGGGCAAAGCTACGAG. Translation gives CASSYRLKGQSYE. In full, the CDR3 is CASSYRLKGQSYEQYF.

As regards this clone: The read terminates 3 residues before the CDR3 end, so the remaining end is supplied by the germline J gene. The chain links TRBV20-1 to TRBJ1-2; D not resolved. Germline V gene sequence: CDR1 DFQATT, CDR2 SNEGSKA (reference sequence). The CDR3 has 11 amino acids. V was clipped by 5 bases and J by 7 bases, with 11 bases between them. The CDR3 DNA, read in part, is TGCAGTGCTGCAAAGGGTGGTGGC. Its translation: CSAAKGGG. The CDR3 as a whole reads CSAAKGGGYTF.

Points on this clone: The read halts 3 residues ahead of the CDR3 end, with the missing end drawn from the germline J gene. The V call is TRBV5-4, the J call TRBJ2-3; 7 bases fit TRBD1. CDR3 size: 14 residues. The V segment lost 4 bases and the J segment 4 bases; nucleotides outside the gene matches: 6. Germline V lookup: CDR1 SGHNT, CDR2 YYREEE (reference sequence). CDR3 sequence reads: CASSPRQGSDTQYF. Partial CDR3 DNA: TGTGCCAGCAGCCCTAGACAGGGTTCAGATACG.

To note about this clone: With the read ending 3 residues before the CDR3 end, the germline J gene is used to fill in that end. The gene calls are TRBV20-1 and TRBJ2-7; 12 bases align to TRBD2. CDR1 and CDR2 from the germline V gene are DFQATT and SNEGSKA (reference sequence). The CDR3 covers 16 residues. J lost 5 bases, V lost 0 bases, and 8 bases had no gene match. Here the CDR3 reads CSARDPKGLAGNEQYF. CDR3 bases read: TGCAGTGCTAGAGATCCTAAGGGACTAGCGGGCAACGAG.

A note on this clone: Read data end 3 residues before the CDR3 end; the end is taken from the germline J gene. The J gene is TRBJ1-6, the V gene TRBV19; 7 positions match TRBD1. The CDR3 is made up of 16 amino acids. Trimming removed 6 bases from V and 7 bases from J; junction bases left unmatched: 12. Germline V CDR1 and CDR2: LNHDA, SQIVND (reference sequence). CDR3 sequence reads: CASRPSSDRTNSPLHF. Incomplete CDR3 DNA: TGTGCCAGTAGGCCAAGCTCGGACAGGACAAATTCACCC.